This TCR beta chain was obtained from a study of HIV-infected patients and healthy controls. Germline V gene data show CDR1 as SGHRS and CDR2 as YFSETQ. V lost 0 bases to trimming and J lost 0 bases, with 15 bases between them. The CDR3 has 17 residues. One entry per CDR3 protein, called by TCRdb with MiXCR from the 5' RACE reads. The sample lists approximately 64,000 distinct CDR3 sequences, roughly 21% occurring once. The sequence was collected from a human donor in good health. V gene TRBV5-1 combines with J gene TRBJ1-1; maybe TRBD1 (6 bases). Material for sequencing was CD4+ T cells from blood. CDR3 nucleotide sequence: TGCGCCAGCAGCTTGGCCGGACAGAGTTATATGAACACTGAAGCTTTCTTT. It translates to CASSLAGQSYMNTEAFF.